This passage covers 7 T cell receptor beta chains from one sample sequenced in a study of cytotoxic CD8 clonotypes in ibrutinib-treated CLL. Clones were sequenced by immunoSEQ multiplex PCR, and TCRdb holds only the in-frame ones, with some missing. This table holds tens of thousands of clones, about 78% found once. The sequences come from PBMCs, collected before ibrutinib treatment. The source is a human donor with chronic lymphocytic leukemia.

CDR3 nucleotides: TGTGCCAGCAGTGAAGGACATCCGAACACTGAAGCTTTCTTT. This encodes CASSEGHPNTEAFF. The chain recombines TRBV6-1 with TRBJ1-1; D unclear. CDR1 is MNHNS, CDR2 SASEGT, per germline. The V end was cut by 1 base, the J end by 1 base, with 7 bases between. CDR3 length equals 14 residues.

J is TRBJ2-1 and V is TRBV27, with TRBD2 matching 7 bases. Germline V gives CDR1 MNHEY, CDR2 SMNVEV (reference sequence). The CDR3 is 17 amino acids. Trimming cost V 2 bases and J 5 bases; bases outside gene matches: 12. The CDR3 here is CASSLRPGTISDNEQFF. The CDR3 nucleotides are TGTGCCAGCAGTTTAAGACCCGGGACTATTTCTGACAATGAGCAGTTCTTC.

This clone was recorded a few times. CDR3 residues: CASSPGTGSYEQYF. CDR3 DNA: TGTGCCAGTAGTCCCGGGACAGGTAGCTACGAGCAGTACTTC. This chain uses TRBV19 with TRBJ2-7; 8 nucleotides align to TRBD1. CDR3 length: 14 residues. Per germline, CDR1 LNHDA and CDR2 SQIVND (reference sequence). V dropped 5 bases and J dropped 3; count of bases not matched to a gene: 6.

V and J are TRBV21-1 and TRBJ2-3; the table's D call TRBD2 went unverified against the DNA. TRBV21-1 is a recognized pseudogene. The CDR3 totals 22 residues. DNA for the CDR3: TGTGCCAGCAGCAAAGCGGGCAGGGGGGGACTAGCGGGCCCCTGGGGCACAGATACGCAGTATTTT. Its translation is CASSKAGRGGLAGPWGTDTQYF.

In DNA form, the CDR3 reads TGTGCCAGCAGTACCCCGGTCCCCGACAGGGGACGGGCTGGAAACACCATATATTTT. It translates to CASSTPVPDRGRAGNTIYF. The chain joins TRBV28 to TRBJ1-3; 8 bases agree with TRBD1. The junction had 17 bases not matched to a gene; V was cut back by 5 bases and J by 2 bases. Germline loops: CDR1 MDHEN, CDR2 SYDVKM. The CDR3 runs to 19 residues.

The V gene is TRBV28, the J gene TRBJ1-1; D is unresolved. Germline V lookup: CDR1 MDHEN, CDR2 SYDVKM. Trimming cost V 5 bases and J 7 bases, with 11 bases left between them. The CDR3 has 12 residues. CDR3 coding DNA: TGTGCCAGCAGTAGTCCCACCATTGAAGCTTTCTTT. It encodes CASSSPTIEAFF.

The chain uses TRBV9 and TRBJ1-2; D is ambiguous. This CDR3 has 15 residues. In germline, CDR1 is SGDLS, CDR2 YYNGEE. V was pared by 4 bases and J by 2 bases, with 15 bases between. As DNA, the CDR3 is TGTGCCAGCAGCCCCCGGCGGGCAACGAACTATGGCTACACCTTC. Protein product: CASSPRRATNYGYTF.